The T cell receptor beta chain described here comes from a study of T cell responses to AZD1222 COVID-19 vaccine (dated by TCRdb to the early 2020s). Background on the whole study: TCR sequencing covered over 230 trial participants: about 210 given two doses of AZD1222 and 26 given two doses of MenACWY control vaccine. Trial participants were enrolled into age subgroups of 18-55, 56-69 and 70-plus years, which contained about 150, 28 and 57 TCR-sequenced participants, respectively. Summary of the overall study and its limitations: Because no day 14 peak-response samples were available, repertoires were characterized only after the peak T cell response. After two AZD1222 doses, spike-specific TCR breadth and depth were significantly higher than at day 0 and than in MenACWY recipients. The 56-69-year group was small, and its depth increase did not reach significance, likely because of low power. Reportedly, almost half of the unique spike-specific TCRs recognized epitopes lying outside the regions that are mutated in the B.1.351 and B.1.1.7 variants. Conclusions about previously exposed vaccinees were limited because only a handful of AZD1222 recipients were SARS-CoV-2 seropositive at baseline. CD4 TCRs associated with the vaccine covered the entire spike protein, and the dominant responses were in regions 160-218 and 743-854. Most participants were white British and females outnumbered males, and the authors suggested that clonal diversity may have been underestimated.

A remark on this clone: The specificity of this receptor is unknown. It has no much larger one-base neighbor in the sample; base qualities were not kept.

The CDR3 regions of human TCRbeta chains were analyzed by immunosequencing. The authors processed their data as follows. TCRs in the repertoires were compared against a reference library of SARS-CoV-2-specific TCRs that had been generated with the MIRA antigen-specificity platform. Breadth was defined as the fraction of unique TCRs that were SARS-CoV-2-associated. Depth was defined as the fraction of total T cells that were SARS-CoV-2-associated. Each spike-specific TCR was assigned to its reactive spike region and to a CD4 or CD8 class using the MIRA data. Log10-transformed breadth and depth values were compared by one-way ANOVA with Sidak's multiple comparisons tests. The immuneACCESS repertoire file appears here via TCRdb, limited to in-frame rearrangements. These files lack a portion of the clones; in checked studies, under half of the deficit traces to unresolved V genes, and the cause of the others is not known. V, J and clone size derive from that table, while D and trimming were established from the DNA sequence. For this sample the table gives roughly 150,000 clones, of which around 91% were detected only once. Of the sample, 5% to 6.5% falls within the top ten clones.

A distance of 14 bases separates the germline ends of V and J, which lose 5 bases and 0 bases respectively. CDR1 and CDR2 (MNHNY, SVGAGI) derive from the germline V gene (reference sequence). From cysteine to phenylalanine, the CDR3 is 15 amino acids long. CDR3 DNA is the only sequence kept; it has 45 bases, read in frame from the first base. This specimen's time point label, per the study, means: about 28 days (+/-7) after the second vaccine dose. AZD1222 recipients whose second dose came at about 4 weeks and those whose second dose came at about 12 weeks were combined into one group, since spike-specific TCR depth and breadth did not differ between the two schedules. Samples from vaccinated people were obtained from the UK trials COV001 and COV002, which included a single-blind randomized controlled phase 2/3 trial of AZD1222 (ChAdOx1 nCoV-19) in healthy adults. For TCRbeta chain sequencing, PBMC samples from trial participants were taken at day 0 and at day 28 after the second dose.

This specimen consisted of peripheral blood, obtained 28 days after the second AZD1222 dose. The sequence was collected from an adult who received the AZD1222 COVID-19 vaccine. The rearrangement joined TRBV6-6 to TRBJ2-7; the D element could tentatively be TRBD1 or TRBD2, as 5 bases agree for each. Here the CDR3 is given as CASSTGTSSSYEQYF. The nucleotide sequence is given as TGTGCCAGCAGTACCGGGACCTCAAGCTCCTACGAGCAGTACTTC.